This T cell receptor (beta chain) is from a study of post-analysis software for immune sequencing data. Presence of unique molecular identifiers characterized the TCR beta cDNA libraries. Yield was some 500,000 cDNA molecules from around 0.96 to 9.9 million T cells. One entry per CDR3 protein, called by TCRdb with MiXCR from the PCR reads. Of roughly 870,000 distinct CDR3 sequences in the sample, about 50% were seen once. This clonotype is a singleton in its sample. Its antigen is unknown. V lost 6 bases and J 4 bases, leaving 15 bases between the germline ends. The CDR3 has 14 amino acids. Study-wide points: Elevated frequency relative to controls characterized roughly 5 TRBV segments in patients, TRBV5-6, TRBV5-1 and TRBV20-1 among them. Strong same-batch co-clustering of samples appeared with F measure clustering.

The origin of this receptor is a girl aged 5 to 17 with multiple sclerosis. The V gene is TRBV12-3 or TRBV12-4, the J gene TRBJ1-1; tentatively, D is TRBD1 (6 bases). The sample taken for sequencing was blood. The CDR3 here is CASSPQGQGTEAFF. CDR3 DNA: TGTGCCAGCAGCCCCCAGGGGCAGGGCACTGAAGCTTTCTTT.